This TCR beta chain was captured in a study of monozygotic twins with inflammatory bowel disease. This CDR3 has 13 residues. UMIs that included a 6-nucleotide sample barcode were added by template switching, which took place during cDNA synthesis. TCRdb reworked the 5' RACE reads into one entry per CDR3 protein, no DNA. This sample's table has 350,000 to 400,000 distinct CDR3 sequences. Phlebotomy per donor yielded a single 2.5 ml blood sample. Whole blood supplied total RNA, and T cells were not sorted. The sequence was obtained from a human donor with ulcerative colitis or Crohn's disease, or a healthy co-twin of an affected twin (not recorded which). The rearrangement uses TRBV12-3 or TRBV12-4 and TRBJ1-1. The sequenced sample was blood. The CDR3 here is CASSSGGRTEAFF.